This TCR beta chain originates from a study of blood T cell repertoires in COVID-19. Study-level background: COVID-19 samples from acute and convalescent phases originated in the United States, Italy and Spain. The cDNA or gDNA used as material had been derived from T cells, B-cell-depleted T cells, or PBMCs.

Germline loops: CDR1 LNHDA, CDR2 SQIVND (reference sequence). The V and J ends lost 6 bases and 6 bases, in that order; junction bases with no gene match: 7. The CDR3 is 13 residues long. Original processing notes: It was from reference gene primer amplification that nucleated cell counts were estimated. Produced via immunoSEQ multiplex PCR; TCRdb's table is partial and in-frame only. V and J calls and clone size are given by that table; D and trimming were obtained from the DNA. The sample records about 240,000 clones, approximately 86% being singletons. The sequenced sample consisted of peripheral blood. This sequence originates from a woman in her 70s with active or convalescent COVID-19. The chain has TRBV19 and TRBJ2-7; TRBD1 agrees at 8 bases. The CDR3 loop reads CASRSDRVSEQYF. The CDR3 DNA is TGTGCCAGTAGATCGGACAGGGTGAGCGAGCAGTACTTC.